These 30 T cell receptor beta chains were all obtained from the same sample, sequenced in a study of PD-L1 blockade in urothelial cancer. Libraries were prepared by immunoSEQ multiplex PCR; TCRdb keeps only in-frame clonotypes and omits some of them. The sample consists of 50,000 to 70,000 clones, about 81% of them appearing once. Time point meaning: pretreatment peripheral blood. The starting material was PBMCs, obtained around atezolizumab (anti-PD-L1) treatment. The receptors stem from a man between 65 and 80 years old with urothelial cancer.

The chain links TRBV6-4 to TRBJ2-5, with TRBD2 matching over 9 bases. The CDR3 has 17 residues. Germline trimming cut 3 bases from V and 4 bases from J; bases unmatched to any gene: 12. Germline V gene lookup returns CDR1 MRHNA and CDR2 SNTAGT. CDR3 region: CASSEPIIAGEGETQYF. CDR3 DNA sequence: TGTGCCAGCAGTGAGCCCATTATAGCGGGAGAAGGAGAGACCCAGTACTTC.

The chain uses TRBV5-1 and TRBJ2-1, with 8 bases lining up with TRBD2. The germline V gene has CDR1 SGHRS and CDR2 YFSETQ. Unmatched junction bases numbered 8, after V lost 0 bases and J lost 9 bases. This CDR3 spans 15 amino acids. CDR3: CASSLEAAGGGEQFF. In nucleotides, the CDR3 is TGCGCCAGCAGCTTGGAGGCTGCGGGAGGCGGTGAGCAGTTCTTC. Full variable domain (outside the CDR3, taken from reference TRBV5-1 and TRBJ2-1): KAGVTQTPRYLIKTRGQQVTLSCSPISGHRSVSWYQQTPGQGLQFLFEYFSETQRNKGNFPGRFSGRQFSNSRSEMNVSTLELGDSALYLCASSLEAAGGGEQFFGPGTRLTVL.

The count of this clone is one. The V and J genes are TRBV19 and TRBJ2-1; 7 nucleotides align to TRBD2. This CDR3 contains 15 residues. V lost 7 bases to trimming and J lost 5 bases; unmatched junction nucleotides: 11. Germline V gene lookup returns CDR1 LNHDA and CDR2 SQIVND (reference sequence). The CDR3 spells CASKVRGEYNNEQFF. The CDR3 bases are TGTGCCAGTAAGGTCCGGGGGGAGTATAACAATGAGCAGTTCTTC.

V gene TRBV7-9 combines with J gene TRBJ2-1; D is perhaps TRBD2 (5 bases). Trimming removed 5 bases at V and 4 bases at J, with 9 bases between. This CDR3 region has 13 residues. Germline loops: CDR1 SEHNR, CDR2 FQNEAQ (reference sequence). Here the CDR3 reads CASSARLYNEQFF. CDR3 bases: TGTGCCAGCAGCGCCAGACTATACAATGAGCAGTTCTTC. Filled out from reference TRBV7-9 and TRBJ2-1, the complete variable domain reads DTGVSQNPRHKITKRGQNVTFRCDPISEHNRLYWYRQTLGQGPEFLTYFQNEAQLEKSRLLSDRFSAERPKGSFSTLEIQRTEQGDSAMYLCASSARLYNEQFFGPGTRLTVL.

This chain connects TRBV27 to TRBJ2-7; 7 positions agree with TRBD2. CDR1 is MNHEY and CDR2 is SMNVEV in the germline V gene (reference sequence). V lost 3 bases and J lost 2; bases outside the gene matches: 4. There are 14 residues in the CDR3. In nucleotides, the CDR3 is TGTGCCAGCAGTTTCAGCGGGGCTCCCTACGAGCAGTACTTC. Translation: CASSFSGAPYEQYF.

The chain carries TRBV7-8 and TRBJ1-5; D unclear. The ends were cut back, 1 base at V and 7 bases at J, with 8 bases in the middle. Germline V lookup: CDR1 SGHVS, CDR2 FQNEAQ. This CDR3 has 13 residues. The CDR3 loop is CASSLVKQQPQHF. The CDR3, as DNA: TGTGCCAGCAGCTTAGTGAAGCAACAGCCCCAGCATTTT.

The V gene is TRBV6-5, the J gene TRBJ2-7; 10 bases match TRBD1. The CDR3 is 15 residues long. Germline loops: CDR1 MNHEY, CDR2 SVGAGI. J lost 3 bases, V lost 2 bases, and 4 bases had no gene match. The CDR3 region has the DNA TGTGCCAGCAGTTACGCGACAGGGGGCAGCTACGAGCAGTACTTC. Translation: CASSYATGGSYEQYF.

Ten or more counts support this clone. The chain is built from TRBV7-8 and TRBJ2-1; weak D call: TRBD2 (6 bases). CDR1 is SGHVS and CDR2 is FQNEAQ in the germline V gene. Trimming stripped 3 bases from V and 4 bases from J, with 7 bases between. The CDR3 is 13 amino acids. The CDR3 DNA reads TGTGCCAGCAGCTTCGGACTATACAATGAGCAGTTCTTC. Translating gives CASSFGLYNEQFF.

The chain links TRBV9 to TRBJ2-1, with 8 nucleotides matching TRBD1. The V gene end was trimmed by 2 bases and the J gene end by 8 bases; junction bases not matched to a gene: 6. The germline gives CDR1 SGDLS, CDR2 YYNGEE. The CDR3 consists of 14 residues. This CDR3 reads CASSVSGTGDEQFF. CDR3 DNA sequence: TGTGCCAGCAGCGTTTCCGGGACAGGCGATGAGCAGTTCTTC.

V gene TRBV11-3 combines with J gene TRBJ1-2; D gene uncertain. Germline V CDR1 and CDR2: SGHNT, YENEEA. CDR3 size: 13 residues. V lost 3 bases to trimming and J lost 3 bases, with 8 bases between them. The CDR3 sequence is CASSFAQDYGYTF. The CDR3 DNA reads as TGTGCCAGCAGCTTCGCGCAAGACTATGGCTACACCTTC.

This chain connects TRBV7-9 to TRBJ1-1, with 7 bases fitting TRBD1. V dropped 11 bases and J dropped 1; count of bases not matched to a gene: 7. Germline V gene lookup returns CDR1 SEHNR and CDR2 FQNEAQ (reference sequence). CDR3 length: 13 amino acids. The CDR3 DNA reads as TGTGCCGGAAAAAAGGGGGCGAACACTGAAGCTTTCTTT. It yields the protein CAGKKGANTEAFF.

This clone was observed a handful of times. This chain links TRBV7-9 with TRBJ1-2; the D gene is possibly TRBD1 (6 bases). CDR1 is SEHNR and CDR2 is FQNEAQ in the germline V gene (reference sequence). The V and J ends lost 7 bases and 8 bases respectively, with 17 bases between them. This CDR3 is built from 13 residues. The CDR3 DNA follows: TGTGCCAGCACCATGGGGGCAGCTTTGGGCTACACCTTC. It specifies CASTMGAALGYTF.

This clone has just one count. V and J are TRBV6-1 and TRBJ2-1, with 7 positions matching TRBD1. The CDR3 is 13 amino acids. The trim removed 8 bases at V and 9 bases at J, leaving 10 bases unmatched. Germline CDR1 is MNHNS and CDR2 is SASEGT. The CDR3 loop is CASRDTSGGEQFF. The CDR3 DNA sequence: TGTGCCAGCCGGGACACCTCAGGGGGTGAGCAGTTCTTC.

This chain joins TRBV2 and TRBJ1-1; TRBD1 matches 7 bases. The junction had 4 bases not matched to a gene; V was cut back by 1 base and J by 8 bases. The CDR3 totals 13 residues. The germline V gene encodes CDR1 SNHLY and CDR2 FYNNEI. The CDR3 nucleotides are TGTGCCAGCAGTGAAGTTGGAGGGGGCGAAGCTTTCTTT. This sequence encodes CASSEVGGGEAFF.

The genes are TRBV20-1 and TRBJ2-1; the D is unclear. The CDR3 is 11 residues long. V was cut by 2 bases and J by 4 bases, with 3 bases left in between. Germline loops: CDR1 DFQATT, CDR2 SNEGSKA (reference sequence). The CDR3 loop reads CSARRYNEQFF. CDR3 sequence (DNA): TGCAGTGCTAGACGGTACAATGAGCAGTTCTTC.

The chain combines TRBV4-3 with TRBJ1-4; 9 bases map to TRBD1. Germline V gene lookup returns CDR1 LGHNA and CDR2 YSLEER. V trimming: 3 bases; J trimming: 8 bases; junction bases outside the gene matches: 13. This CDR3 contains 17 residues. Written as DNA, the CDR3 is TGCGCCAGCAGCCACCCCACAACCGGGACAGGGAACGAAAAACTGTTTTTT. Translated: CASSHPTTGTGNEKLFF.

V usage is TRBV19 and J usage is TRBJ1-5, with TRBD1 matching over 8 bases. This CDR3 comprises 14 residues. The ends lost 6 bases at V and 6 bases at J; junction bases unmatched: 7. Germline lookup yields CDR1 LNHDA and CDR2 SQIVND (reference sequence). CDR3 amino acids: CASSVEQGGQPQHF. The CDR3 coding sequence is TGTGCCAGTAGCGTCGAACAGGGGGGTCAGCCCCAGCATTTT.

This clone is a singleton in its sample. This chain connects TRBV5-4 to TRBJ2-5; D is possibly TRBD2 (5 bases). This CDR3 has 15 amino acids. V was clipped by 2 bases and J by 4 bases, with 15 bases between them. The V gene's germline CDR1 is SGHNT and CDR2 YYREEE (reference sequence). The CDR3 here is CASSFYNGLAETQYF. The CDR3 DNA follows: TGTGCCAGCAGCTTTTATAATGGGCTAGCAGAGACCCAGTACTTC.

The chain carries TRBV9 and TRBJ2-1; 11 nucleotides agree with TRBD2. Trimming cost V 0 bases and J 4 bases; bases outside gene matches: 12. Germline V lookup: CDR1 SGDLS, CDR2 YYNGEE. This CDR3 is built from 19 residues. The CDR3 spells CASSVEGSELAGVYNEQFF. CDR3 sequence (DNA): TGTGCCAGCAGCGTAGAGGGCAGCGAACTAGCGGGAGTATACAATGAGCAGTTCTTC.

CDR3 in DNA: TGTGCCAGCAGGCGACAGACGAACACCGGGGAGCTGTTTTTT. Its translation is CASRRQTNTGELFF. The chain has TRBV13 and TRBJ2-2; D possibly corresponds to TRBD1 (5 bases). V lost 6 bases and J 0 bases, leaving 8 bases between the germline ends. Germline lookup yields CDR1 PRHDT and CDR2 FYEKMQ (reference sequence). The CDR3 covers 14 residues.

The genes are TRBV18 and TRBJ2-2, with TRBD2 matching 13 bases. The length of the CDR3 is 18 residues. V was clipped by 8 bases and J by 6 bases; unmatched bases: 15. Germline values: CDR1 KGHSH, CDR2 LQKENI. The CDR3: CASRPGLAGLERAGELFF. CDR3 coding DNA: TGTGCCAGCCGACCGGGACTAGCGGGACTCGAAAGGGCCGGGGAGCTGTTTTTT.

This clone was detected only a few times. The chain combines TRBV9 with TRBJ2-4, with TRBD1 as a possible D gene (5 bases). V was trimmed by 3 bases and J by 3 bases, leaving 10 bases between them. CDR3 length: 14 amino acids. Germline V gene lookup returns CDR1 SGDLS and CDR2 YYNGEE. The CDR3 is CASSGTKGKNIQYF. CDR3 sequence (DNA): TGTGCCAGCAGCGGGACAAAAGGCAAAAACATTCAGTACTTC.

The V call is TRBV6-1, the J call TRBJ2-1, with TRBD2 matching over 9 bases. V was clipped by 6 bases and J by 8 bases; unmatched bases: 8. This CDR3 spans 14 amino acids. Germline V lookup: CDR1 MNHNS, CDR2 SASEGT. In DNA form, the CDR3 reads TGTGCCAGCAGGACGGGCGGGAGGGCCGATGAGCAGTTCTTC. Its protein is CASRTGGRADEQFF.

The chain recombines TRBV11-3 with TRBJ1-1, with 7 bases aligning to TRBD1. The CDR3 length is 13 residues. Germline-derived CDR1 and CDR2 are SGHNT and YENEEA. V gave up 6 bases and J gave up 3 bases; unmatched junction bases: 4. The CDR3 is CASSWDSDTEAFF. The DNA of the CDR3 is TGTGCCAGCAGTTGGGACAGCGACACTGAAGCTTTCTTT.

This clone occurred many times. The rearrangement uses TRBV7-9 and TRBJ2-7; 8 bases are shared with TRBD1. CDR1 SEHNR and CDR2 FQNEAQ come from the germline V gene (reference sequence). The CDR3 has 12 residues. V trimming: 1 base; J trimming: 12 bases; junction bases outside the gene matches: 5. The CDR3 here is CASSLEDREAYF. The CDR3 DNA sequence: TGTGCCAGCAGCTTAGAGGACAGGGAGGCGTACTTC.

The V and J genes are TRBV10-2 and TRBJ1-1; D might be TRBD1 (5 bases). The ends were cut back, 4 bases at V and 4 bases at J, with 10 bases in the middle. The CDR3 length is 13 residues. CDR1 is WSHSY and CDR2 is SAAADI in the germline V gene. The CDR3 DNA is TGCGCCAGCAGTGGGCAGGGAGGCACTGAAGCTTTCTTT. Residues: CASSGQGGTEAFF.

A few counts support this clone. J is TRBJ2-3 and V is TRBV6-1, with D unclear. The CDR3 runs to 15 residues. Trimming took off 0 bases at V and 2 bases at J, with 9 bases between the two ends. CDR1 and CDR2 from the germline V gene are MNHNS and SASEGT. The CDR3 sequence: CASSEAVRLTDTQYF. The CDR3 coding sequence is TGTGCCAGCAGTGAAGCGGTCAGGCTCACAGATACGCAGTATTTT.

The chain joins TRBV6-6 to TRBJ2-3, with D perhaps matching TRBD2 (6 bases). The V end lost 5 bases, the J end lost 7 bases, and 10 bases lay between the germline ends. The CDR3 has 12 residues. Germline-derived CDR1 and CDR2 are MNHNY and SVGAGI (reference sequence). The CDR3 region has the DNA TGTGCCAGCAGTGACCTAGCGAATACGCAGTATTTT. This codes for CASSDLANTQYF.

The V call is TRBV6-1, the J call TRBJ2-1; 7 bases fit TRBD2. J was trimmed by 2 bases and V by 5 bases; bases with no gene match: 6. Looked up from germline, CDR1 is MNHNS and CDR2 is SASEGT. The CDR3 totals 15 residues. CDR3 protein: CASSLLALTYNEQFF. The CDR3, as DNA: TGTGCCAGCAGTTTACTAGCGTTAACCTACAATGAGCAGTTCTTC.

This chain links TRBV28 with TRBJ2-6; D perhaps matches TRBD1 (6 bases). The CDR3 consists of 19 residues. Trimming cost V 3 bases and J 0 bases, with 18 bases left between them. The germline gives CDR1 MDHEN, CDR2 SYDVKM. The CDR3 DNA reads TGTGCCAGCAGTTTTTTACCTGGGACATCAATCTCTGGGGCCAACGTCCTGACTTTC. Translating gives CASSFLPGTSISGANVLTF.